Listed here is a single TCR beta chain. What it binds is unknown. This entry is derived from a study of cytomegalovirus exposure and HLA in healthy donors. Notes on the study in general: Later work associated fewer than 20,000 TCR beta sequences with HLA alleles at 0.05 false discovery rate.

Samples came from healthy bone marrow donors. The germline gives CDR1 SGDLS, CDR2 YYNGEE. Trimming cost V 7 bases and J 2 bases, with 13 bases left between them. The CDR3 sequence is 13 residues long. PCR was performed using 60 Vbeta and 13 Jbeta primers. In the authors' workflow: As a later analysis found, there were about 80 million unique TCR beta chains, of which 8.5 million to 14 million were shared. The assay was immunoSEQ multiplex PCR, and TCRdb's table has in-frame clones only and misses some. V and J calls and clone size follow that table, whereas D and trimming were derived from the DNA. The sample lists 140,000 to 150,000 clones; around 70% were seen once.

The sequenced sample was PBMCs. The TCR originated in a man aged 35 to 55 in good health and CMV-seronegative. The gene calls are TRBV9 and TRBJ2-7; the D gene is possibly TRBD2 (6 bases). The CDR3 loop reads CASGRTDTYEQYF. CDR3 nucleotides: TGTGCCAGCGGGAGGACGGACACCTACGAGCAGTACTTC.